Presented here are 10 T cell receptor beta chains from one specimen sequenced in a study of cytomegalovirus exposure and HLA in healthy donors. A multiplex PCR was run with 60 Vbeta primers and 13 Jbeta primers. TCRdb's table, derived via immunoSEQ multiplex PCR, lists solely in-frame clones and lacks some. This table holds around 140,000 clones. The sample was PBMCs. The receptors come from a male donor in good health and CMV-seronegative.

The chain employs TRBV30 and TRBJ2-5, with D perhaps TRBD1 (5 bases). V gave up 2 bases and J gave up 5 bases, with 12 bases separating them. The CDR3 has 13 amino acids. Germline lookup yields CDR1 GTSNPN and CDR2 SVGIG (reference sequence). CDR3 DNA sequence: TGTGCCTGGAGTCCCCAACCAGGGGAGACCCAGTACTTC. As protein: CAWSPQPGETQYF.

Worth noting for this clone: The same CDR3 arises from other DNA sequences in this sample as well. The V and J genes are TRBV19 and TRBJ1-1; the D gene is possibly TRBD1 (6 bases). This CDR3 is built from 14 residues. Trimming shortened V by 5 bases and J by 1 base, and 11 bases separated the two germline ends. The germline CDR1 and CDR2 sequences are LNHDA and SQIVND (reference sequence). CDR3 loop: CASSVGQQNTEAFF. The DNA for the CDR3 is TGTGCCAGTAGTGTGGGACAACAGAACACTGAAGCTTTCTTT.

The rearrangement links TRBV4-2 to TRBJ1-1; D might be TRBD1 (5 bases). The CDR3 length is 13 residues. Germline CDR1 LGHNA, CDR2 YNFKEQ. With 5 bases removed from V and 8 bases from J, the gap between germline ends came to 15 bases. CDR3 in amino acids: CASSERSRTEAFF. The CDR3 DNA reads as TGTGCCAGCAGCGAACGGTCCAGGACAGAAGCTTTCTTT.

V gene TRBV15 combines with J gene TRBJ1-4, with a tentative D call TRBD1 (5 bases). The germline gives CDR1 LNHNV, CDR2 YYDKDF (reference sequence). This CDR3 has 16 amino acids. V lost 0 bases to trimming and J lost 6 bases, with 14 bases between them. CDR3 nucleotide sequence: TGTGCCACCAGCAGAGAAAAGGGCAGGGCTCATGAAAAACTGTTTTTT. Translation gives CATSREKGRAHEKLFF.

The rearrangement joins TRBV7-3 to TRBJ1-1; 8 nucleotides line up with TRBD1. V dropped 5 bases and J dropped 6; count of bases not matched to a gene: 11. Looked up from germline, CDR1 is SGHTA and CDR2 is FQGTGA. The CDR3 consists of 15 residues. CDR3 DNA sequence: TGTGCCAGCAGCCTACAACCCACAGGGGGGGCTGAAGCTTTCTTT. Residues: CASSLQPTGGAEAFF.

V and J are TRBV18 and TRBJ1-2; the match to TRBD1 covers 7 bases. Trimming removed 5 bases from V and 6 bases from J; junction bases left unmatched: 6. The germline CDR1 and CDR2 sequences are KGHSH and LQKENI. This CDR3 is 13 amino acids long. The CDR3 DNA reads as TGTGCCAGCTCAAGAGGGGGCGGGAATGGCTACACCTTC. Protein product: CASSRGGGNGYTF.

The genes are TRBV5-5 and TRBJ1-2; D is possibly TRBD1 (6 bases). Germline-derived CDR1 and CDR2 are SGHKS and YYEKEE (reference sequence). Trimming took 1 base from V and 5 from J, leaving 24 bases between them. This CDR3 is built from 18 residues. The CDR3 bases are TGTGCCAGCAGCTTGATGACCGCCGGGACAATCGGGACATATGGCTACACCTTC. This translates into CASSLMTAGTIGTYGYTF. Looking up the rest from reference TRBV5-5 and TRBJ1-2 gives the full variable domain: DAGVTQSPTHLIKTRGQQVTLRCSPISGHKSVSWYQQVLGQGPQFIFQYYEKEERGRGNFPDRFSARQFPNYSSELNVNALLLGDSALYLCASSLMTAGTIGTYGYTFGSGTRLTVV.

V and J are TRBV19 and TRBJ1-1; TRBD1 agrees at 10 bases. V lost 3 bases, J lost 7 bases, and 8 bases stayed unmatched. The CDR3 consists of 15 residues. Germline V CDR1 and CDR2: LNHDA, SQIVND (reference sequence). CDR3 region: CASSMTGGKTFEAFF. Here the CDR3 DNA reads TGTGCCAGTAGTATGACAGGGGGCAAGACCTTTGAAGCTTTCTTT.

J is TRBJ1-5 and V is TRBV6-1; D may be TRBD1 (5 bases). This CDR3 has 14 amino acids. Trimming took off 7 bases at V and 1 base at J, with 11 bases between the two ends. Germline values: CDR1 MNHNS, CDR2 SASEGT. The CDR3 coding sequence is TGTGCCAGCATCCCGGGGGAGAGCAATCAGCCCCAGCATTTT. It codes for CASIPGESNQPQHF.

The CDR3 DNA reads TGTGCCAGCAGCACCGGGACAGGGATGACCTACGAGCAGTACTTC. It yields the protein CASSTGTGMTYEQYF. The J gene is TRBJ2-7, the V gene TRBV7-6; 9 bases map to TRBD1. The CDR3 spans 15 residues. CDR1 SGHVS and CDR2 FNYEAQ come from the germline V gene. V was pared by 5 bases and J by 2 bases, with 7 bases of the junction left unmatched.